This T cell receptor beta chain was sequenced during a study of preoperative IRX-2 immunotherapy in early breast cancer. CDR3 length: 12 amino acids. The germline gives CDR1 MDHEN, CDR2 SYDVKM. The V gene lost 6 bases and the J gene lost 5 bases, with 10 bases spanning the gap. The sample's treatment: preoperative locoregional IRX-2 cytokine immunotherapy. This phase Ib study tested locoregional IRX-2 cytokine immunotherapy given before surgery. The protocol was immunoSEQ multiplex PCR, while the TCRdb copy is restricted to in-frame clones and leaves out a portion. The sample lists under 15,000 clones; roughly 90% were seen once.

Collection of the sample occurred from a patient treated with IRX-2 immunotherapy. The J gene is TRBJ1-1, the V gene TRBV28; no definite D call. The receptor's source is a human donor with breast cancer. CDR3 coding DNA: TGTGCCAGCAGGCACCTAGGAACTGAAGCTTTCTTT. This sequence encodes CASRHLGTEAFF. Supplemented by reference TRBV28 and TRBJ1-1, the full variable domain reads DVKVTQSSRYLVKRTGEKVFLECVQDMDHENMFWYRQDPGLGLRLIYFSYDVKMKEKGDIPEGYSVSREKKERFSLILESASTNQTSMYLCASRHLGTEAFFGQGTRLTVV.